This T cell receptor beta chain was sequenced during a study of CD8 T cells in Susac syndrome. The study sequenced TCR beta in blood CD8+ and CD4+ T cells. TEMRA cells were FACS-enriched, unlike CD8+ and CD4+ T cells, which were negatively isolated. This CDR3 has 13 amino acids. Germline CDR1 and CDR2: SNHLY and FYNNEI. V was shortened by 10 bases and J by 1 base, with 13 bases between the two germline ends. A quantity of about 0.5 to 1 ug RNA underwent reverse transcription using random hexamers. The method of amplification for TCR beta CDR3 was immunoSEQ multiplex PCR, covering 54 Vbeta and 13 Jbeta. TCRdb recomputed calls from the immunoSEQ multiplex PCR reads with MiXCR, one row per CDR3 protein. The sample carries 100,000 or so distinct CDR3 sequences, around 95% recorded once.

Input material: CD8+ T cells from PBMCs. This receptor was identified in a human donor with Susac syndrome. The rearrangement joins TRBV2 to TRBJ2-5; tentatively, D is TRBD1 (5 bases). CDR3 in DNA: TGTGCCACCATAAGGACAACCCAAGAGACCCAGTACTTC. Translated: CATIRTTQETQYF. Variable domain in full (rest from reference TRBV2 and TRBJ2-5): EPEVTQTPSHQVTQMGQEVILRCVPISNHLYFYWYRQILGQKVEFLVSFYNNEISEKSEIFDDQFSVERPDGSNFTLKIRSTKLEDSAMYFCATIRTTQETQYFGPGTRLLVL.